The entry below describes one T cell receptor (beta chain). The data stem from a study of shared clonotypes between healthy human individuals. Study as a whole: The people who gave samples were two women and three men aged 18 to 49.

CDR3 length: 15 residues. The trim removed 1 base at V and 1 base at J, leaving 5 bases unmatched. Germline V gene data show CDR1 as SGHRS and CDR2 as YFSETQ. Naive CD8 cells lacked CD45RO and underwent positive selection for CCR7, leaving out terminally differentiated effector memory CD45RA+ cells. Each sample came from a Caucasian adult donor living in Nashville, Tennessee. Genomic DNA (from each subset) was split evenly across several immunoSEQ plates. Sequenced by immunoSEQ multiplex PCR; TCRdb stores in-frame clones only, minus some. The sample carries roughly 600,000 clones, 95% to 98% recorded once.

This TCR derives from a man aged 30 to 45 in good health. Sequences were obtained from naive CD8+ T cells sorted from blood. The chain is built from TRBV5-1 and TRBJ2-7, with TRBD2 identical over 7 bases. CDR3 residues: CASSLRGGFSYEQYF. CDR3 DNA: TGCGCCAGCAGCTTGCGGGGAGGGTTTTCCTACGAGCAGTACTTC.